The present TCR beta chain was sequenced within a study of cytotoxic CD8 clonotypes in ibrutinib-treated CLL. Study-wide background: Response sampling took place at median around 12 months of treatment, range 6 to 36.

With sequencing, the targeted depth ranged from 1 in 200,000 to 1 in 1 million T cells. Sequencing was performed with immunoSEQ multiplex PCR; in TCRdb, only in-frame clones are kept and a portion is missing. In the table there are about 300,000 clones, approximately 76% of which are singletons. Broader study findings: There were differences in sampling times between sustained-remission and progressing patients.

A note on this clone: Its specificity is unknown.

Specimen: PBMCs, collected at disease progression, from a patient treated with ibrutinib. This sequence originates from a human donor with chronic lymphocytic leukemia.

The CDR3 protein is CASSLTGTSGGNEQFF. CDR3 DNA: TGCGCCAGCAGCTTGACCGGGACTAGCGGGGGGAATGAGCAGTTCTTC. The chain links TRBV5-1 to TRBJ2-1; the match to TRBD2 covers 15 bases. The CDR3 is 16 amino acids. Germline V gene data show CDR1 as SGHRS and CDR2 as YFSETQ. J lost 7 bases, V lost 1 base, and 3 bases had no gene match.